The T cell receptor beta chain under discussion was sequenced for a study of cytomegalovirus exposure and HLA in healthy donors. Study at large: Across under 450 genotyped donors, just over 80% landed in the Caucasian-associated ancestry cluster.

Notes on the study in general: Among CMV-associated TCR beta chains, most appeared HLA-restricted in a later analysis. In an earlier analysis, in some 500 donors, most V segments appeared productive either ~90% or ~30% of the time. TCR beta V- and J-gene trimming, according to a later analysis, was linked to a missense DCLRE1C variant.

It was with 60 Vbeta and 13 Jbeta primers that the PCR ran. Clones were read by immunoSEQ multiplex PCR, and TCRdb kept only the in-frame ones, dropping some. The data show 150,000 to 200,000 clones, with approximately 84% seen just once and roughly 1.4% held by the top ten. Details on this clone: What it binds is unknown.

The sequence came from a man aged 45-65 years in good health and CMV-seropositive. Sequencing was done on a sample of PBMCs.

In nucleotides, the CDR3 is TGTGCCAGCAGCTTAGACAGGGGTGGCGAGCAGTACTTC. It yields the protein CASSLDRGGEQYF. The V gene is TRBV7-2, the J gene TRBJ2-7, with 7 bases lining up with TRBD1. The CDR3 is 13 amino acids. The junction had 3 bases not matched to a gene; V was cut back by 1 base and J by 6 bases. CDR1 is SGHTA, CDR2 FQGNSA, per germline.